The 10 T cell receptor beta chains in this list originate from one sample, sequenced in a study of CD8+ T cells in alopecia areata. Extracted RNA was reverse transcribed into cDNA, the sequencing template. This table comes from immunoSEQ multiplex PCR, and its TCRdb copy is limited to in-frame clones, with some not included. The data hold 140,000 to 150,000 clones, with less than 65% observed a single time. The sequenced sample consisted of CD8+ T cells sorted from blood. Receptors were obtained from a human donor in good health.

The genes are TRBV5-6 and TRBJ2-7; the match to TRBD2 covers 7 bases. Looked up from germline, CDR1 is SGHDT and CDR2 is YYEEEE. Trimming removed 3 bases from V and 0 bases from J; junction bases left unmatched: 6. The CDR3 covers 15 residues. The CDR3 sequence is CASSWGGGFSYEQYF. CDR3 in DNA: TGTGCCAGCAGCTGGGGCGGGGGATTCTCCTACGAGCAGTACTTC. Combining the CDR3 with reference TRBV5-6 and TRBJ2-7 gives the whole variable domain DAGVTQSPTHLIKTRGQQVTLRCSPKSGHDTVSWYQQALGQGPQFIFQYYEEEERQRGNFPDRFSGHQFPNYSSELNVNALLLGDSALYLCASSWGGGFSYEQYFGPGTRLTVT.

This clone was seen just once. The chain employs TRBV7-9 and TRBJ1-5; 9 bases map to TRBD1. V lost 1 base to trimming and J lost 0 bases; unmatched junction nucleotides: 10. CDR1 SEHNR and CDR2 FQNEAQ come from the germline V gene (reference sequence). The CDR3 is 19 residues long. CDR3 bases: TGTGCCAGCAGCTTAGAGGCCGGGACAGGGCATTATAGCAATCAGCCCCAGCATTTT. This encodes CASSLEAGTGHYSNQPQHF.

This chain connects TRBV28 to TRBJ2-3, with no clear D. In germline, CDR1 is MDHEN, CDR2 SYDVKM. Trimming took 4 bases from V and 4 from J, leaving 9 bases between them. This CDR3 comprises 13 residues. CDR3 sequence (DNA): TGTGCCAGCAGTTCCCCCCGCGCAGATACGCAGTATTTT. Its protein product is CASSSPRADTQYF.

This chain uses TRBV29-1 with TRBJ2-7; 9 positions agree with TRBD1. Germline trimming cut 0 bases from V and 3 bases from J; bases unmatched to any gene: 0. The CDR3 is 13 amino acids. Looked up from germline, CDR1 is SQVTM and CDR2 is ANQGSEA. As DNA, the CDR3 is TGCAGCGTTGAAGAGGGACAGGGCTACGAGCAGTACTTC. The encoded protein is CSVEEGQGYEQYF.

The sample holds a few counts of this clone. CDR3 coding DNA: TGCGCCAGCAGCAACAGCGCGACCTACGAGCAGTACTTC. Translating it yields CASSNSATYEQYF. This rearrangement joins TRBV5-1 to TRBJ2-7; no clear D gene. This CDR3 has 13 amino acids. Germline values: CDR1 SGHRS, CDR2 YFSETQ. The V end lost 4 bases, the J end lost 2 bases, and 10 bases lay between the germline ends. The entire variable domain, with the rest obtained from reference TRBV5-1 and TRBJ2-7, is as follows: KAGVTQTPRYLIKTRGQQVTLSCSPISGHRSVSWYQQTPGQGLQFLFEYFSETQRNKGNFPGRFSGRQFSNSRSEMNVSTLELGDSALYLCASSNSATYEQYFGPGTRLTVT.

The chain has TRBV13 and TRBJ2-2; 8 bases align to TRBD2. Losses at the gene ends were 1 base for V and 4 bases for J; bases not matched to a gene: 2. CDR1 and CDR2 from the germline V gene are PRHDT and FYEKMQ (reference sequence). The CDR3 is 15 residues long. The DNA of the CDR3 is TGTGCCAGCAGCTTAGAGCGGGAGTCCACCGGGGAGCTGTTTTTT. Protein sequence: CASSLERESTGELFF.

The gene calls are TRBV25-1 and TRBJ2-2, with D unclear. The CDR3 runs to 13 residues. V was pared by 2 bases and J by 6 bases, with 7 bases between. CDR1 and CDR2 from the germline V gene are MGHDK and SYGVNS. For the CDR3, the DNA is TGTGCCAGCAGTGAACCACATCCCGGGGAGCTGTTTTTT. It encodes CASSEPHPGELFF. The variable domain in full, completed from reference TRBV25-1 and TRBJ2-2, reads EADIYQTPRYLVIGTGKKITLECSQTMGHDKMYWYQQDPGMELHLIHYSYGVNSTEKGDLSSESTVSRIRTEHFPLTLESARPSHTSQYLCASSEPHPGELFFGEGSRLTVL.

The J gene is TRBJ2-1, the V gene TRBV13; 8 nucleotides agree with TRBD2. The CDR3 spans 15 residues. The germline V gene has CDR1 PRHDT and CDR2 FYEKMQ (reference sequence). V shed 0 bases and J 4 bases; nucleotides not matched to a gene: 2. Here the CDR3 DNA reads TGTGCCAGCAGCTTAGGTAGCGGGATATACAATGAGCAGTTCTTC. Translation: CASSLGSGIYNEQFF. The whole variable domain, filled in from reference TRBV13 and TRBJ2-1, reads AAGVIQSPRHLIKEKRETATLKCYPIPRHDTVYWYQQGPGQDPQFLISFYEKMQSDKGSIPDRFSAQQFSDYHSELNMSSLELGDSALYFCASSLGSGIYNEQFFGPGTRLTVL.

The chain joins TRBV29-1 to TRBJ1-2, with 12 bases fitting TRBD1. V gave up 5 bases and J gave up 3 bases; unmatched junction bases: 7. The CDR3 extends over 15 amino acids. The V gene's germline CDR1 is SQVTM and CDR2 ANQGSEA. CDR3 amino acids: CSVPGQGASDYGYTF. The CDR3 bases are TGCAGCGTTCCGGGACAGGGGGCGAGCGACTATGGCTACACCTTC. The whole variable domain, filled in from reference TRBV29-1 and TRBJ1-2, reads SAVISQKPSRDICQRGTSLTIQCQVDSQVTMMFWYRQQPGQSLTLIATANQGSEATYESGFVIDKFPISRPNLTFSTLTVSNMSPEDSSIYLCSVPGQGASDYGYTFGSGTRLTVV.

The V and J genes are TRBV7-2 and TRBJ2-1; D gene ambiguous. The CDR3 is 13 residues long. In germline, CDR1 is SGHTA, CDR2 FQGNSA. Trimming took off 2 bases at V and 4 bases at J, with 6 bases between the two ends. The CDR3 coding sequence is TGTGCCAGCAGCTTAATCCTATACAATGAGCAGTTCTTC. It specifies CASSLILYNEQFF.